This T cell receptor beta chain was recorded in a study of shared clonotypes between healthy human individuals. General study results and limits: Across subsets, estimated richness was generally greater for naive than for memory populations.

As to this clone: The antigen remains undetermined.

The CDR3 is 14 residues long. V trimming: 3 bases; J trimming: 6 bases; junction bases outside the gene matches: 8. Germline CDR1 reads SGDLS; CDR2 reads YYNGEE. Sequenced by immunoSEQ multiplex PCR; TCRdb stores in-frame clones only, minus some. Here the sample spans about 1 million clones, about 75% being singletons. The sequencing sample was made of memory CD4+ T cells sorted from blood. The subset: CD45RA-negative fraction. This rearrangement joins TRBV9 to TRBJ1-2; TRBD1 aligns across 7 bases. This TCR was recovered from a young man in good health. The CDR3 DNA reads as TGTGCCAGCAGCGCTTCAGACAGGGCCCATGGCTACACCTTC. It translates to CASSASDRAHGYTF.